This TCR beta chain comes out of a study of blood T cell repertoires in COVID-19. Patients of the Seattle cohort, enrolled during active infection, were followed longitudinally. The CDR3 loop spans 15 amino acids. V lost 3 bases and J lost 0, with 9 bases in between. Germline V gives CDR1 MNHEY, CDR2 SMNVEV (reference sequence). Using immunoSEQ multiplex PCR, the repertoire was profiled, and TCRdb retains in-frame clones only, with some absent. The table records around 340,000 clones, 86% of them present only once. This chain joins TRBV27 and TRBJ1-3; D is undetermined. Sequencing was done on a sample of peripheral blood. The TCR was taken from a woman aged 55-70 years with COVID-19, enrolled during active disease. The CDR3 loop is CASSLSVNSGNTIYF. The CDR3 DNA sequence: TGTGCCAGCAGTTTGTCGGTGAACTCTGGAAACACCATATATTTT.